These 16 T cell receptor beta chains were all obtained from the same sample, sequenced in a study of blood T cell repertoires in COVID-19. The method was immunoSEQ multiplex PCR; TCRdb's version includes in-frame clones alone and lacks a portion of them. The table lists about 67,000 clones, around 86% of them singletons. Sequencing input: peripheral blood. Receptors originate from a man in his fifties or sixties with active COVID-19.

The chain uses TRBV30 and TRBJ2-1, with 10 nucleotides matching TRBD2. The CDR3 is 15 amino acids. After removal of 0 bases from V and 6 bases from J, the junction contained 5 bases not matched to a gene. Germline-derived CDR1 and CDR2 are GTSNPN and SVGIG (reference sequence). The CDR3 region has the DNA TGTGCCTGGAGTGTAGGGCTAGCGGGAGTCAATGAGCAGTTCTTC. It specifies CAWSVGLAGVNEQFF.

In its sample, this clone was seen once. The V gene is TRBV7-2, the J gene TRBJ1-4, with 7 nucleotides matching TRBD1. V lost 4 bases and J lost 6; bases outside the gene matches: 8. This CDR3 comprises 15 residues. Germline assignment: CDR1 SGHTA and CDR2 FQGNSA. CDR3 residues: CASSSNRDSYEKLFF. In nucleotides, the CDR3 is TGTGCCAGCAGCTCAAACCGGGACAGCTATGAAAAACTGTTTTTT.

This chain's CDR3 is CASSYRTSGTREQFF. The CDR3 coding sequence is TGTGCCAGCAGTTACCGGACTAGCGGTACAAGAGAGCAGTTCTTC. The chain combines TRBV2 with TRBJ2-1; 10 bases match TRBD2. V trimming: 5 bases; J trimming: 10 bases; junction bases outside the gene matches: 11. The germline V gene encodes CDR1 SNHLY and CDR2 FYNNEI. The CDR3 loop spans 15 amino acids.

This clone has just one count. V usage is TRBV5-1 and J usage is TRBJ1-1; D unclear. The germline gives CDR1 SGHRS, CDR2 YFSETQ. The CDR3 extends over 15 amino acids. V was trimmed by 3 bases and J by 2 bases, leaving 14 bases between them. The CDR3 nucleotides read TGCGCCAGCAGCTCCTGGGCCGGGATCAACACTGAAGCTTTCTTT. Its translation: CASSSWAGINTEAFF.

This rearrangement joins TRBV18 to TRBJ2-3, with D possibly TRBD2 on 5 matching bases. This CDR3 region has 16 residues. The V end was cut by 3 bases, the J end by 8 bases, with 21 bases between. CDR1 is KGHSH and CDR2 is LQKENI in the germline V gene. As DNA, the CDR3 is TGTGCCAGCTCACCCACCATCGGGGAAGCGGCTGGTACGCAGTATTTT. It is translated as CASSPTIGEAAGTQYF. The entire variable domain, with the rest obtained from reference TRBV18 and TRBJ2-3, is as follows: NAGVMQNPRHLVRRRGQEARLRCSPMKGHSHVYWYRQLPEEGLKFMVYLQKENIIDESGMPKERFSAEFPKEGPSILRIQQVVRGDSAAYFCASSPTIGEAAGTQYFGPGTRLTVL.

The gene calls are TRBV14 and TRBJ1-6, with 7 bases aligning to TRBD1. This CDR3 has 14 residues. After removal of 3 bases from V and 4 bases from J, the junction contained 0 bases not matched to a gene. Germline values: CDR1 SGHDN, CDR2 FVKESK. This CDR3 reads CASSQTGYNSPLHF. The CDR3 DNA reads as TGTGCCAGCAGCCAGACAGGGTATAATTCACCCCTCCACTTT.

The V gene is TRBV28, the J gene TRBJ1-1; TRBD1 aligns across 7 bases. Germline V lookup: CDR1 MDHEN, CDR2 SYDVKM. The CDR3 runs to 15 residues. V lost 10 bases and J lost 1; bases outside the gene matches: 12. In DNA form, the CDR3 reads TGTGCCACCAAAGTCGGGGACAGACCGAACACTGAAGCTTTCTTT. This translates into CATKVGDRPNTEAFF. Drawing the rest from reference TRBV28 and TRBJ1-1, the complete variable domain is DVKVTQSSRYLVKRTGEKVFLECVQDMDHENMFWYRQDPGLGLRLIYFSYDVKMKEKGDIPEGYSVSREKKERFSLILESASTNQTSMYLCATKVGDRPNTEAFFGQGTRLTVV.

The chain uses TRBV28 and TRBJ1-6; D not resolved. This CDR3 contains 14 residues. V shed 4 bases and J shed 0 bases, with 4 bases lying between them. Germline V gene sequence: CDR1 MDHEN, CDR2 SYDVKM. The CDR3 nucleotides are TGTGCCAGCAGTTCGGGCTCCTATAATTCACCCCTCCACTTT. This encodes CASSSGSYNSPLHF.

V is TRBV6-5 and J is TRBJ1-5; D unclear. Germline CDR1 MNHEY, CDR2 SVGAGI. Trimming removed 11 bases from V and 1 base from J, with 12 bases in between. This CDR3 is built from 13 residues. CDR3 coding DNA: TGTGCCTCCCATGGAGCGAGCAATCAGCCCCAGCATTTT. It yields the protein CASHGASNQPQHF.

The chain employs TRBV5-1 and TRBJ2-2; tentatively, D is TRBD2 (5 bases). With 3 bases removed from V and 0 bases from J, the gap between germline ends came to 12 bases. The CDR3 totals 16 residues. Germline V gives CDR1 SGHRS, CDR2 YFSETQ. CDR3 in amino acids: CASSSPRASNTGELFF. The DNA for the CDR3 is TGCGCCAGCAGCTCTCCGCGGGCTTCGAACACCGGGGAGCTGTTTTTT.

This chain connects TRBV28 to TRBJ1-6; the D gene is possibly TRBD1 (5 bases). The CDR3 covers 13 residues. Germline V lookup: CDR1 MDHEN, CDR2 SYDVKM. The ends were cut back, 10 bases at V and 7 bases at J, with 14 bases in the middle. CDR3 loop: CAMGRGPNSPLHF. For the CDR3, the DNA is TGTGCCATGGGGCGGGGTCCAAATTCACCCCTCCACTTT.

The chain recombines TRBV7-8 with TRBJ2-7; tentative D call: TRBD1 (7 bases). The CDR3 spans 13 residues. The V gene's germline CDR1 is SGHVS and CDR2 FQNEAQ. The V gene lost 4 bases and the J gene lost 7 bases, with 14 bases spanning the gap. The CDR3 loop is CASSSDRAGEQYF. CDR3 nucleotides: TGTGCCAGCAGCTCCGACAGGGCGGGGGAGCAGTACTTC.

CDR3 amino acids: CASTITGMGTEAFF. Here the CDR3 DNA reads TGTGCCAGTACCATTACAGGGATGGGCACTGAAGCTTTCTTT. V and J are TRBV19 and TRBJ1-1; possibly TRBD1 for D (6 bases). With 7 bases removed from V and 4 bases from J, the gap between germline ends came to 16 bases. The CDR3 spans 14 residues. CDR1 is LNHDA, CDR2 SQIVND, per germline (reference sequence).

The chain recombines TRBV5-4 with TRBJ2-3; 9 bases match TRBD1. This CDR3 spans 15 amino acids. The V gene's germline CDR1 is SGHNT and CDR2 YYREEE (reference sequence). The ends lost 4 bases at V and 5 bases at J; junction bases unmatched: 8. CDR3 nucleotide sequence: TGTGCCAGCAGCCAAACAGGGGGCCAAAGAGATACGCAGTATTTT. This sequence encodes CASSQTGGQRDTQYF.

This chain links TRBV7-8 with TRBJ2-5; 9 nucleotides match TRBD1. Germline V lookup: CDR1 SGHVS, CDR2 FQNEAQ. With V trimmed by 3 bases and J by 3 bases, 17 bases remained unmatched. The CDR3 spans 19 residues. CDR3 residues: CASSLVRIPGQGREETQYF. CDR3 nucleotides: TGTGCCAGCAGCTTGGTTAGGATTCCGGGACAGGGCAGGGAAGAGACCCAGTACTTC. Full variable domain (outside the CDR3, taken from reference TRBV7-8 and TRBJ2-5): GAGVSQSPRYKVAKRGQDVALRCDPISGHVSLFWYQQALGQGPEFLTYFQNEAQLDKSGLPSDRFFAERPEGSVSTLKIQRTQQEDSAVYLCASSLVRIPGQGREETQYFGPGTRLLVL.

This clone was recorded once. This chain connects TRBV7-2 to TRBJ2-7; 11 bases fit TRBD2. This CDR3 is built from 15 residues. J lost 5 bases, V lost 2 bases, and 5 bases had no gene match. Per the germline V gene, CDR1 is SGHTA and CDR2 is FQGNSA. The CDR3 DNA sequence: TGTGCCAGCAGCTTAAGTCTAGCGGGAGGTAACGAGCAGTACTTC. Protein product: CASSLSLAGGNEQYF.